The rows below give T cell receptor beta chains drawn from one sample of a study of T cells in Graves' hyperthyroidism and ophthalmopathy. TCRdb processed the multiplex PCR reads anew with MiXCR; each CDR3 protein has one entry. There are 500,000 to 600,000 distinct CDR3 sequences in the sample; less than 20% occur only once, and roughly 44% lies in the top ten. The sample consisted of blood. The receptors originated from a middle-aged man with Graves' ophthalmopathy. Both conserved end residues are part of each CDR3. A D gene is named only where the DNA matches it firmly. The size entry is marked missing in some rows and otherwise reads once, few, many or a size class.

.	TRBV4-2	many	TRBJ2-7	TGTGCCAGCAGCCAAGAATCGGGCTACGAGCAGTACTTC	CASSQESGYEQYF
TRBD1	TRBV30	.	TRBJ2-7	TGTGCCTCCACCCGGGCGGGACAGGGGACCTACGAGCAGTACTTC	CASTRAGQGTYEQYF
.	TRBV27	many	TRBJ2-7	TGTGCCAGCAGTTTTACGGACAGCCTGGGCGAGCAGTACTTC	CASSFTDSLGEQYF
.	TRBV9	once	TRBJ2-2	TGTGCCAGCAGCCGGGACTCCTTCCCCGGGGCCGGGGAGCTGTTTTTT	CASSRDSFPGAGELFF
TRBD2	TRBV7-2	.	TRBJ2-7	TGTGCCAGCAGCCCCCGGACTAGCGGGAGGGCAATCTGCGAGCAGTACTTC	CASSPRTSGRAICEQYF
.	TRBV6-2/TRBV6-3	many	TRBJ1-1	TGTGCCAGCAGTAGCGCAGACTTGTCCACTGAAGCTTTCTTT	CASSSADLSTEAFF
TRBD2	TRBV7-2	.	TRBJ2-7	TGTGCCAGCAGCTTACAAGCGGGAGGAAACTACGAGCAGTACTTC	CASSLQAGGNYEQYF
.	TRBV11-2	.	TRBJ2-1	TGCGCCAGCAGCCAACTGGTCGCCTTCACCTACAATGAGCAGTTCTTC	CASSQLVAFTYNEQFF
.	TRBV9	few	TRBJ2-1	TGTGCCAGCAGCGTAGGAGGCCAAAGGAACGATGAGCAGTTCTTC	CASSVGGQRNDEQFF
TRBD1	TRBV6-1	.	TRBJ2-3	TGTGCCAGCATCCCAATCCCTAGAGGGGGCACCGGGCCAGATACGCAGTATTTT	CASIPIPRGGTGPDTQYF
.	TRBV24-1	.	TRBJ2-3	TGTGCCACCGGTGATTCACCCCTCCCGGCCCCCACAGATACGCAGTATTTT	CATGDSPLPAPTDTQYF
.	TRBV5-1	.	TRBJ1-4	TGCGCCAGCAGCTTGGCGGGGACAACTAATGAAAAACTGTTTTTT	CASSLAGTTNEKLFF
.	TRBV6-1	few	TRBJ1-1	TGTGCCAGCAGTGGACAGGCCCTCACTGAAGCTTTCTTT	CASSGQALTEAFF
TRBD2	TRBV5-6	.	TRBJ2-1	TGTGCCAGCAGCCCTAGCGGGGGGTCCTCCGGGCGGCTCTACAATGAGCAGTTCTTC	CASSPSGGSSGRLYNEQFF
TRBD1	TRBV29-1	.	TRBJ1-6	TGCAGCGTTGAAGGTGGGGGGGGACAGTATAATTCACCCCTCCACTTT	CSVEGGGGQYNSPLHF
.	TRBV3-1	many	TRBJ1-4	TGTGCCAGCAGTCTCGATGGAACTAATGAAAAACTGTTTTTT	CASSLDGTNEKLFF
.	TRBV6-5	many	TRBJ2-2	TGTGCCAGCAGTTATCGGGGGACCGGGGAGCTGTTTTTT	CASSYRGTGELFF
TRBD2	TRBV29-1	.	TRBJ2-2	TGCAGCGTCCTTAGCGGGAGGGCGAACGGGGAGCTGTTTTTT	CSVLSGRANGELFF
.	TRBV7-8	.	TRBJ1-2	TGTGCCAGCAGCCCGGCCGGGGCGGGCTACACCTTC	CASSPAGAGYTF
TRBD1	TRBV11-2	many	TRBJ2-7	TGTGCCAGCAGCACCTGGACAGGAAACTACGAGCAGTACTTC	CASSTWTGNYEQYF
.	TRBV12-3/TRBV12-4	.	TRBJ1-1	TGTGCCAGCAGTTTATCGGGGCGTCCCTTCTTT	CASSLSGRPFF
TRBD1	TRBV27	.	TRBJ2-1	TGTGCCAGCAATGCCCGCGGGACAGGTTATTCCTACAATGAGCAGTTCTTC	CASNARGTGYSYNEQFF
TRBD2	TRBV30	few	TRBJ2-5	TGTGCCTGGAGCCCGACTAGCGGGAGAAGTGAGGAGACCCAGTACTTC	CAWSPTSGRSEETQYF
.	TRBV25-1	.	TRBJ1-1	TGTGCCAGCAGTGTCCCCGGGGTCCCGTACTTGAGTACTGAAGCTTTCTTT	CASSVPGVPYLSTEAFF
TRBD2	TRBV6-1	few	TRBJ2-1	TGTGCCAGCATGTTGCGACTAGCAGGCAATGAGCAGTTCTTC	CASMLRLAGNEQFF
TRBD2	TRBV27	many	TRBJ2-1	TGTGCCATCGGGGGGGATGAGCAGTTCTTC	CAIGGDEQFF
.	TRBV19	.	TRBJ1-2	TGTGCCAGTAGTGAACGAGGGGGGGACTATGGCTACACCTTC	CASSERGGDYGYTF
TRBD1	TRBV7-2	many	TRBJ2-3	TGTGCCAGCAGCTTAGTCGGACAGGGGGCAGATACGCAGTATTTT	CASSLVGQGADTQYF
.	TRBV2	few	TRBJ1-2	TGTGCCAGCATGGAAATGGGTGGCTACACCTTC	CASMEMGGYTF
TRBD1	TRBV5-1	.	TRBJ2-4	TGTGCCAGCAGCTCCGGGACAGGGGCAAACATTCAGTACTTC	CASSSGTGANIQYF
.	TRBV19	.	TRBJ2-5	TGTGCCAGTAGTATACAGGGTGGATCAGAGACCCAGTACTTC	CASSIQGGSETQYF
.	TRBV4-3	few	TRBJ1-5	TGCGCCAGCAGCCAAGACTGGGGGCAGCCCCAGCATTTT	CASSQDWGQPQHF
.	TRBV24-1	.	TRBJ2-5	TGTGCCACCAGTGACTCGGGCCTCGGGACCCAGTACTTC	CATSDSGLGTQYF
.	TRBV19	many	TRBJ1-5	TGTGCCAGTAGTATAAGCGGGAGCCGCAATCAGCCCCAGCATTTT	CASSISGSRNQPQHF
TRBD1	TRBV5-1	.	TRBJ2-1	TGCGCCAGCAGCCGATCCGGGACAGGCGGGTACAATGAGCAGTTCTTC	CASSRSGTGGYNEQFF
TRBD1	TRBV6-1	few	TRBJ2-3	TGTGCCAGCAGCCCGGACAGGGAAAGGGGTACGCAGTATTTT	CASSPDRERGTQYF
.	TRBV6-1	few	TRBJ1-1	TGTGCCAGCAGCCCAGGAAATAGAGGAGGGGGGGTCGAAGCTTTCTTT	CASSPGNRGGGVEAFF
.	TRBV3-1	.	TRBJ2-1	TGTGCCAGCAGCCAAGTCGGTCTTCGGGGGCTGGGGAATGAGCAGTTCTTC	CASSQVGLRGLGNEQFF
.	TRBV24-1	once	TRBJ1-4	TGTGCCACCAGTGACGGCGGCAGGGGAGAAGAAAAACTGTTTTTT	CATSDGGRGEEKLFF
.	TRBV27	many	TRBJ1-1	TGTGCCAGCAGTTTGACCTTCCGGGACCCCAAAGGTGAAGCTTTCTTT	CASSLTFRDPKGEAFF
.	TRBV7-2	many	TRBJ2-5	TGTGCCAGCAGCTCTTCCCAGGGGGGGAACCAAGAGACCCAGTACTTC	CASSSSQGGNQETQYF
TRBD2	TRBV7-9	few	TRBJ2-1	TGTGCCAGCACCGAGAGGCTACTAGCGGGAGATGAGCAGTTCTTC	CASTERLLAGDEQFF
.	TRBV20-1	many	TRBJ1-3	TGCAGTGCACCGGACTTCCAGAGCTCTGGAAACACCATATATTTT	CSAPDFQSSGNTIYF
TRBD2	TRBV20-1	.	TRBJ2-7	TGCAGTGCTAGAAAGGGGCTAGCGGGAGGGCCTCCTGGTGAGCAGTACTTC	CSARKGLAGGPPGEQYF
TRBD1	TRBV5-1	many	TRBJ2-7	TGCGCCAGCAGCTGGGACAGCCAGAGCTCCTACGAGCAGTACTTC	CASSWDSQSSYEQYF
.	TRBV12-3/TRBV12-4	.	TRBJ2-1	TGTGCCAGCAGTGGGACTCACCCTCCGATCAATGAGTTCTTC	CASSGTHPPINEFF